What follows is one T cell receptor (beta chain) and its context. Antigen unknown. Researchers took RNA transcripts and amplified the TCR beta CDR3 regions from them. TCR CDR3 underwent first-round RT-PCR with the HTBI primer set. TCRdb redid the calling of the multiplex PCR reads with MiXCR, one entry per CDR3 protein. The sample has around 560,000 distinct CDR3 sequences; about a sixth are singletons. The sample comes from a study of T cells in Graves' hyperthyroidism and ophthalmopathy. Notes on the study in general: Expanded thyroid clonotypes (above 0.001) were mostly also found in blood. A model built on 13 V-J features separated ophthalmopathy from stable hyperthyroidism.

Uncontrolled infection, other autoimmune disease, pregnancy or lactation led to exclusion. Using over 8.5 ml of fresh peripheral blood, PBMCs were prepared. Germline V gives CDR1 MGHRA, CDR2 YSYEKL. CDR3 size: 19 residues. V lost 0 bases, J lost 0 bases, and 7 bases stayed unmatched. The chain recombines TRBV4-1 with TRBJ2-1; TRBD2 matches at 11 bases. Sequenced material: blood. The TCR originated in a woman aged 18-29 years with Graves' hyperthyroidism. CDR3: CASSQDSSGRGSSYNEQFF. The CDR3 DNA reads as TGCGCCAGCAGCCAAGATAGTAGCGGGAGGGGGAGCTCCTACAATGAGCAGTTCTTC.